This passage covers 21 T cell receptor beta chains from one sample sequenced in a study of T cell responses to AZD1222 COVID-19 vaccine (dated by TCRdb to the early 2020s). The time point label, as the study defines it: baseline before first vaccination. The library came from the immunoSEQ multiplex PCR assay. The table was pulled from immuneACCESS by TCRdb, which kept in-frame rearrangements only. Such tables lose some clones; where checked, under half of the loss comes from unresolved V genes, and the rest has no known cause. This sample is represented by over 130,000 clones; less than 95% of them were singletons. The top ten constitute roughly 1.2% of the sample. Here the sequenced sample was peripheral blood, taken on day 0 of AZD1222 vaccination. The origin of the receptors is an adult in good health.

V gene TRBV5-1 combines with J gene TRBJ1-5; 8 bases agree with TRBD1. The V and J ends lost 4 bases and 5 bases, in that order; junction bases with no gene match: 5. From germline, CDR1 is SGHRS and CDR2 YFSETQ. The CDR3 contains 14 residues. The CDR3 region is CASSPGQVDQPQHF. Here the CDR3 DNA reads TGCGCCAGCAGCCCGGGACAGGTTGATCAGCCCCAGCATTTT.

This chain connects TRBV2 to TRBJ2-7; the match to TRBD1 covers 11 bases. The CDR3 loop spans 15 amino acids. The junction had 9 bases not matched to a gene; V was cut back by 8 bases and J by 3 bases. Germline lookup yields CDR1 SNHLY and CDR2 FYNNEI. The CDR3 DNA reads TGTGCCAGCTCAGATCGGACAGGGGGCATCTACGAGCAGTACGTC. It encodes CASSDRTGGIYEQYV.

This clone was detected once. The chain employs TRBV28 and TRBJ1-4; TRBD1 is a possible D gene (6 bases). Germline V CDR1 and CDR2: MDHEN, SYDVKM. Trimming took off 11 bases at V and 8 bases at J, with 21 bases between the two ends. This CDR3 is built from 14 residues. The CDR3, as DNA: TGTGCCGGGGGCTCTGCCGGGGCGGGAGAAAAACTGTTTTTT. The encoded protein is CAGGSAGAGEKLFF. Filled out from reference TRBV28 and TRBJ1-4, the complete variable domain reads DVKVTQSSRYLVKRTGEKVFLECVQDMDHENMFWYRQDPGLGLRLIYFSYDVKMKEKGDIPEGYSVSREKKERFSLILESASTNQTSMYLCAGGSAGAGEKLFFGSGTQLSVL.

V and J are TRBV18 and TRBJ1-1, with D possibly matching TRBD1 (6 bases). The V and J ends lost 8 bases and 3 bases respectively, with 13 bases between them. The CDR3 spans 13 residues. Germline CDR1 and CDR2: KGHSH and LQKENI. CDR3 amino acids: CASGQGLDTEAFF. The DNA for the CDR3 is TGTGCCAGCGGCCAGGGGTTGGACACTGAAGCTTTCTTT.

The chain joins TRBV19 to TRBJ1-2, with 9 positions matching TRBD1. V was pared by 6 bases and J by 7 bases, with 12 bases of the junction left unmatched. Germline V gives CDR1 LNHDA, CDR2 SQIVND (reference sequence). This CDR3 spans 15 amino acids. CDR3: CASRGTGIFSGGYTF. CDR3 nucleotide sequence: TGTGCCAGTAGGGGGACAGGGATTTTTTCCGGTGGCTACACCTTC.

This chain connects TRBV11-2 to TRBJ2-5, with D uncertain. V was clipped by 1 base and J by 1 base, with 16 bases between them. Germline CDR1 and CDR2: SGHAT and FQNNGV. This CDR3 contains 17 residues. CDR3 in amino acids: CASSLGFFGVLQETQYF. CDR3 coding DNA: TGTGCCAGCAGCTTAGGATTTTTTGGGGTACTCCAAGAGACCCAGTACTTC.

J is TRBJ1-2 and V is TRBV6-2 or TRBV6-3; D unclear. CDR3 length: 12 residues. V lost 4 bases to trimming and J lost 5 bases, with 8 bases between them. CDR1 and CDR2 (germline): MNHEY, SVGEGT. In DNA, the CDR3 is TGTGCCAGCAGTTTGGGAGTTTATGGCTACACCTTC. Protein sequence: CASSLGVYGYTF.

The chain employs TRBV28 and TRBJ2-7; the D gene is possibly TRBD1 (5 bases). V shed 6 bases and J shed 3 bases, with 15 bases lying between them. The V gene's germline CDR1 is MDHEN and CDR2 SYDVKM. CDR3 length: 14 residues. The CDR3 region is CASSPRDFDYEQYV. CDR3 bases: TGTGCCAGCAGCCCCAGGGATTTCGACTACGAGCAGTACGTC.

This CDR3 reads CASSPQEGNQPQHF. DNA for the CDR3: TGTGCCAGCTCACCACAGGAAGGCAATCAGCCCCAGCATTTT. V and J are TRBV18 and TRBJ1-5; D gene unclear. Germline loops: CDR1 KGHSH, CDR2 LQKENI. V was shortened by 1 base and J by 2 bases, with 6 bases between the two germline ends. The CDR3 is made up of 14 amino acids.

J is TRBJ1-3 and V is TRBV7-6, with 9 bases matching TRBD1. This CDR3 is built from 18 residues. CDR1 is SGHVS and CDR2 is FNYEAQ in the germline V gene. The ends lost 1 base at V and 0 bases at J; junction bases unmatched: 7. CDR3 amino acids: CASSLGGPQGASGNTIYF. The CDR3 coding sequence is TGTGCCAGCAGCTTAGGTGGCCCACAGGGGGCCTCTGGAAACACCATATATTTT.

A single count supports this clone. V usage is TRBV19 and J usage is TRBJ1-5; the match to TRBD1 covers 9 bases. J was trimmed by 4 bases and V by 8 bases; bases with no gene match: 6. Germline CDR1 LNHDA, CDR2 SQIVND (reference sequence). This CDR3 is built from 14 residues. CDR3 residues: CASGRGTGNQPQHF. CDR3 nucleotide sequence: TGTGCCAGTGGCCGAGGGACAGGGAATCAGCCCCAGCATTTT.

The rearrangement uses TRBV2 and TRBJ1-2; TRBD1 is a possible D gene (5 bases). Germline V lookup: CDR1 SNHLY, CDR2 FYNNEI. V gave up 3 bases and J gave up 13 bases, with 15 bases separating them. The CDR3 loop spans 12 amino acids. CDR3 coding DNA: TGTGCCAGCAGTGACCCGGGACGTCCTCCCACCTTC. Translated: CASSDPGRPPTF.

The J gene is TRBJ2-2, the V gene TRBV27; D may be TRBD1 or TRBD2 (5 bases each). CDR3 length: 16 residues. V dropped 3 bases and J dropped 4 bases, with 15 bases sitting between them. Germline V gene data show CDR1 as MNHEY and CDR2 as SMNVEV (reference sequence). CDR3 coding DNA: TGTGCCAGCAGTTTGGTGGGGGTATCGTTCACCGGGGAGCTGTTTTTT. Its translation: CASSLVGVSFTGELFF.

This clone appeared a few times. The chain uses TRBV2 and TRBJ2-7, with 10 bases matching TRBD1. The CDR3 has 14 amino acids. CDR1 is SNHLY and CDR2 is FYNNEI in the germline V gene. V shed 7 bases and J 0 bases; nucleotides not matched to a gene: 3. The CDR3 coding sequence is TGTGCCAGCATCCGGGACAGGGGCTCCTACGAGCAGTACGTC. As protein: CASIRDRGSYEQYV.

This chain connects TRBV19 to TRBJ1-5; no firm D call. The V gene lost 1 base and the J gene lost 0 bases, with 7 bases spanning the gap. The CDR3 is made up of 15 amino acids. Germline CDR1 reads LNHDA; CDR2 reads SQIVND (reference sequence). CDR3 loop: CASSIAGYSNQPQHF. Here the CDR3 DNA reads TGTGCCAGTAGTATAGCGGGTTATAGCAATCAGCCCCAGCATTTT.

V and J are TRBV27 and TRBJ1-1; the D is unclear. The CDR3 sequence is 14 residues long. CDR1 is MNHEY, CDR2 SMNVEV, per germline (reference sequence). Trimming removed 1 base at V and 8 bases at J, with 14 bases between. The CDR3 sequence is CASSLWGLGPEAFF. CDR3 DNA: TGTGCCAGCAGTTTATGGGGTCTAGGCCCCGAAGCTTTCTTT.

The chain links TRBV12-3 or TRBV12-4 to TRBJ2-1; unclear D gene. The CDR3 has 10 residues. V dropped 5 bases and J dropped 6 bases, with 2 bases sitting between them. The CDR3 sequence: CASSGNEQFF. CDR3 sequence (DNA): TGTGCCAGCAGTGGCAATGAGCAGTTCTTC.

The rearrangement links TRBV30 to TRBJ2-1, with 8 bases that match TRBD1. V lost 7 bases to trimming and J lost 6 bases; unmatched junction nucleotides: 11. The CDR3 runs to 14 residues. Germline assignment: CDR1 GTSNPN and CDR2 SVGIG (reference sequence). CDR3 residues: CASIPGTGGNEQFF. CDR3 coding DNA: TGTGCCTCGATTCCCGGTACAGGGGGCAATGAGCAGTTCTTC.

The V call is TRBV5-4, the J call TRBJ2-1, with 9 bases that match TRBD1. Germline CDR1 and CDR2: SGHNT and YYREEE (reference sequence). The CDR3 totals 16 residues. Germline trimming cut 3 bases from V and 1 base from J; bases unmatched to any gene: 5. The CDR3 reads CASSSGTGRSYNEQFF. Written as DNA, the CDR3 is TGTGCCAGCAGCTCCGGGACAGGGAGATCCTACAATGAGCAGTTCTTC.

The chain links TRBV27 to TRBJ1-1, with D tentatively TRBD1 (5 bases). The V end was cut by 6 bases, the J end by 2 bases, with 7 bases between. The CDR3 covers 12 residues. Germline values: CDR1 MNHEY, CDR2 SMNVEV (reference sequence). CDR3 bases: TGTGCCAGCAGCGGGGGTAACACTGAAGCTTTCTTT. It specifies CASSGGNTEAFF.

The CDR3 DNA is TGTGCCAGCAGCTTTGGGACTAGCGGGATCGGGGAGACCCAGTACTTC. Protein sequence: CASSFGTSGIGETQYF. The chain has TRBV7-2 and TRBJ2-5; the match to TRBD2 covers 13 bases. The CDR3 extends over 16 amino acids. The germline gives CDR1 SGHTA, CDR2 FQGNSA. The V gene end was trimmed by 3 bases and the J gene end by 5 bases; junction bases not matched to a gene: 6.